Each of the 26 T cell receptor beta chains below was sequenced from the same sample in a study of shared clonotypes between healthy human individuals. The method was immunoSEQ multiplex PCR; TCRdb's version includes in-frame clones alone and lacks a portion of them. The data show over 400,000 clones, around four fifths seen once. The sample comprised PBMCs. The receptor set was obtained from a woman in her thirties or forties in good health. Some clones in this sample may be carry-over from other donors' samples.

This rearrangement joins TRBV28 to TRBJ1-4; 12 nucleotides line up with TRBD1. Germline V gene data show CDR1 as MDHEN and CDR2 as SYDVKM. The CDR3 is 15 amino acids. Unmatched junction bases numbered 6, after V lost 5 bases and J lost 8 bases. This CDR3 reads CASSVRDRGPEKLFF. In DNA form, the CDR3 reads TGTGCCAGCAGTGTCCGGGACAGGGGGCCAGAAAAACTGTTTTTT. The complete variable domain, with remaining parts taken from reference TRBV28 and TRBJ1-4, reads DVKVTQSSRYLVKRTGEKVFLECVQDMDHENMFWYRQDPGLGLRLIYFSYDVKMKEKGDIPEGYSVSREKKERFSLILESASTNQTSMYLCASSVRDRGPEKLFFGSGTQLSVL.

The CDR3 DNA sequence: TGTGCCAGCAGCTTGCTCCGGAAATCCTACGAGCAGTACTTC. Amino acids: CASSLLRKSYEQYF. This chain links TRBV5-6 with TRBJ2-7; D not certain. From germline, CDR1 is SGHDT and CDR2 YYEEEE. This CDR3 region has 14 residues. V was shortened by 1 base and J by 1 base, with 9 bases between the two germline ends.

This chain uses TRBV30 with TRBJ2-1; TRBD2 might be the D (6 bases). Germline lookup yields CDR1 GTSNPN and CDR2 SVGIG (reference sequence). The CDR3 has 11 residues. V lost 3 bases to trimming and J lost 10 bases, with 10 bases between them. The CDR3 is CAWSPRGEQFF. CDR3 nucleotide sequence: TGTGCCTGGAGCCCCCGGGGGGAGCAGTTCTTC.

Only one count was recorded for this clone. The genes are TRBV6-1 and TRBJ2-5; 8 bases align to TRBD2. CDR3 size: 12 residues. The trim removed 6 bases at V and 4 bases at J, leaving 1 base unmatched. The germline gives CDR1 MNHNS, CDR2 SASEGT. The DNA for the CDR3 is TGTGCCAGCAGGCTAGCGGGAGAGACCCAGTACTTC. Translated, it gives CASRLAGETQYF.

With respect to this clone: The same CDR3 arises from other DNA sequences in this sample as well. The V and J genes are TRBV11-3 and TRBJ2-3, with D possibly matching TRBD2 (6 bases). Germline V gene data show CDR1 as SGHNT and CDR2 as YENEEA. Trimming cost V 3 bases and J 5 bases, with 15 bases left between them. The CDR3 has 15 residues. Here the CDR3 DNA reads TGTGCCAGCAGCTTGGAGGGCCAGCCTGGAGATACGCAGTATTTT. Translated, it gives CASSLEGQPGDTQYF.

V usage is TRBV14 and J usage is TRBJ2-5; 8 positions agree with TRBD2. Germline V lookup: CDR1 SGHDN, CDR2 FVKESK. With V trimmed by 2 bases and J by 5 bases, 13 bases remained unmatched. The CDR3 runs 17 residues. This CDR3 reads CASSQRFSGTRGETQYF. The CDR3 nucleotides are TGTGCCAGCAGCCAAAGATTTTCCGGGACTAGAGGGGAGACCCAGTACTTC.

The chain has TRBV19 and TRBJ2-7, with D perhaps TRBD2 (5 bases). V was clipped by 4 bases and J by 2 bases, with 9 bases between them. The CDR3 spans 13 residues. CDR1 and CDR2 (germline): LNHDA, SQIVND (reference sequence). The CDR3 protein is CASSKRQTYEQYF. The CDR3 nucleotides are TGTGCCAGTAGTAAGCGGCAAACCTACGAGCAGTACTTC.

The V gene is TRBV7-2, the J gene TRBJ2-5, with a tentative D call TRBD2 (6 bases). Germline values: CDR1 SGHTA, CDR2 FQGNSA. V was clipped by 1 base and J by 2 bases, with 11 bases between them. CDR3 size: 15 residues. This CDR3 is CASSLGIAAQETQYF. The CDR3 bases are TGTGCCAGCAGCTTAGGAATAGCGGCACAAGAGACCCAGTACTTC. Supplemented by reference TRBV7-2 and TRBJ2-5, the full variable domain reads GAGVSQSPSNKVTEKGKDVELRCDPISGHTALYWYRQSLGQGLEFLIYFQGNSAPDKSGLPSDRFSAERTGGSVSTLTIQRTQQEDSAVYLCASSLGIAAQETQYFGPGTRLLVL.

Details on this clone: A much larger clone lies one base from this, so it may be a read error. The sample carries other DNA sequences with the same CDR3. The chain combines TRBV7-8 with TRBJ1-1, with D perhaps TRBD1 (6 bases). The germline V gene encodes CDR1 SGHVS and CDR2 FQNEAQ. This CDR3 has 18 residues. The CDR3 protein is CASSLTFGTLIRDTEAFF. CDR3 coding DNA: TGTGCCAGCAGCCTGACTTTTGGGACACTCATTAGGGACACCGAAGCTTTCTTT.

The chain combines TRBV5-6 with TRBJ1-1; D call uncertain. This CDR3 is built from 13 residues. V was cut by 4 bases and J by 4 bases, with 11 bases left in between. In germline, CDR1 is SGHDT, CDR2 YYEEEE. The chain's CDR3 is CASSVGFGTEAFF. The CDR3 DNA sequence: TGTGCCAGCAGCGTAGGGTTCGGCACTGAAGCTTTCTTT.

The V gene is TRBV12-5, the J gene TRBJ1-5, with D possibly matching TRBD1 (6 bases). Per the germline V gene, CDR1 is LGHNT and CDR2 is FRNRAP. This CDR3 has 14 amino acids. Trimming pared 5 bases from V and 0 bases from J, leaving 8 bases between. DNA for the CDR3: TGTGCTAGTGGTCCAGGGGATAGCAATCAGCCCCAGCATTTT. This gives the protein CASGPGDSNQPQHF.

V is TRBV6-1 and J is TRBJ2-1; 10 bases line up with TRBD2. Per the germline V gene, CDR1 is MNHNS and CDR2 is SASEGT. The CDR3 covers 13 residues. After removal of 3 bases from V and 15 bases from J, the junction contained 8 bases not matched to a gene. CDR3 DNA: TGTGCCAGCAGTGATATGACTAGCGGGTTTCTGTTCTTC. Amino acids: CASSDMTSGFLFF.

The V gene is TRBV2, the J gene TRBJ2-5; D is unresolved. V lost 1 base to trimming and J lost 6 bases, with 12 bases between them. Germline V gene sequence: CDR1 SNHLY, CDR2 FYNNEI. There are 14 residues in the CDR3. In nucleotides, the CDR3 is TGTGCCAGCAGTGAAGTTGGGGTCGGGCAGACCCAGTACTTC. Protein: CASSEVGVGQTQYF.

This CDR3 is CASSFNREGQAPLHF. The CDR3 DNA reads as TGTGCCAGCAGCTTTAACAGGGAGGGGCAGGCACCCCTCCACTTT. The V gene is TRBV5-4, the J gene TRBJ1-6; possibly TRBD1 for D (6 bases). CDR1 and CDR2 from the germline V gene are SGHNT and YYREEE (reference sequence). V lost 2 bases and J 11 bases, leaving 17 bases between the germline ends. The length of the CDR3 is 15 residues.

The rearrangement links TRBV7-2 to TRBJ2-5; 8 nucleotides agree with TRBD1. The CDR3 extends over 19 amino acids. Unmatched junction bases numbered 17, after V lost 5 bases and J lost 0 bases. Germline V gene sequence: CDR1 SGHTA, CDR2 FQGNSA. CDR3: CASSRWDRTFSGYQETQYF. The CDR3 region has the DNA TGTGCCAGCAGCCGATGGGACAGGACTTTCAGCGGGTACCAAGAGACCCAGTACTTC.

In this sample, this clone turned up a few times. This chain joins TRBV4-2 and TRBJ1-5; 7 nucleotides align to TRBD1. In germline, CDR1 is LGHNA, CDR2 YNFKEQ. Trimming removed 1 base from V and 5 bases from J; junction bases left unmatched: 2. The CDR3 loop spans 14 amino acids. The DNA for the CDR3 is TGTGCCAGCAGCCAAGTAACAGGGGATCAGCCCCAGCATTTT. This gives the protein CASSQVTGDQPQHF.

In nucleotides, the CDR3 is TGTGCCAGCACCGTTACAGGTGAAGCTTTCTTT. Amino acid sequence: CASTVTGEAFF. This rearrangement joins TRBV28 to TRBJ1-1; the D gene is possibly TRBD1 (5 bases). Trimming shortened V by 7 bases and J by 7 bases, and 10 bases separated the two germline ends. The CDR3 sequence is 11 residues long. Germline V gene data show CDR1 as MDHEN and CDR2 as SYDVKM.

The chain joins TRBV18 to TRBJ2-2; TRBD2 aligns across 13 bases. The CDR3 runs to 15 residues. Trimming took 6 bases from V and 5 from J; bases not matched to a gene: 3. Germline lookup yields CDR1 KGHSH and CDR2 LQKENI. CDR3 sequence (DNA): TGTGCCAGCTCGACGGGACTAGCGGGAACCGGGGAGCTGTTTTTT. It specifies CASSTGLAGTGELFF.

The chain joins TRBV7-2 to TRBJ1-2; TRBD1 is a possible D gene (6 bases). The CDR3 runs 15 residues. V was cut by 0 bases and J by 6 bases, with 14 bases left in between. Germline CDR1 reads SGHTA; CDR2 reads FQGNSA. The CDR3 coding sequence is TGTGCCAGCAGCTTAGCTGTGGGGGGGGCGCATGGCTACACCTTC. It is translated as CASSLAVGGAHGYTF.

V and J are TRBV2 and TRBJ1-5; TRBD1 agrees at 8 bases. The CDR3 runs to 14 residues. Germline V gene lookup returns CDR1 SNHLY and CDR2 FYNNEI. The J segment lost 5 bases and the V segment lost 2 bases, leaving 2 bases of the junction unmatched. CDR3 in DNA: TGTGCCAGCAGTGAACAGGGGGCCTATCAGCCCCAGCATTTT. Protein: CASSEQGAYQPQHF.

The chain has TRBV5-4 and TRBJ1-1; D is unresolved. The CDR3 consists of 13 residues. Trimming took off 2 bases at V and 4 bases at J, with 9 bases between the two ends. Germline assignment: CDR1 SGHNT and CDR2 YYREEE (reference sequence). DNA of the CDR3: TGTGCCAGCAGCTTTAATAGCGGCACTGAAGCTTTCTTT. It specifies CASSFNSGTEAFF.

This clone was found a few times. V and J are TRBV11-2 and TRBJ1-1; TRBD1 is a possible D gene (6 bases). The CDR3 is 13 amino acids. Germline CDR1 SGHAT, CDR2 FQNNGV. V was clipped by 4 bases and J by 8 bases, with 14 bases between them. The chain's CDR3 is CASSSTLDREAFF. The CDR3 DNA is TGTGCCAGCAGCTCAACCCTAGACAGGGAAGCTTTCTTT.

The chain uses TRBV11-2 and TRBJ2-2; 9 positions agree with TRBD1. V lost 1 base and J lost 6; bases outside the gene matches: 6. In germline, CDR1 is SGHAT, CDR2 FQNNGV. The length of the CDR3 is 16 residues. This chain's CDR3 is CASSLGDRVESGELFF. The CDR3, as DNA: TGTGCCAGCAGCTTAGGGGACAGGGTCGAATCCGGGGAGCTGTTTTTT.

The chain carries TRBV30 and TRBJ2-2; D gene ambiguous. Germline V lookup: CDR1 GTSNPN, CDR2 SVGIG (reference sequence). This CDR3 region has 12 residues. Between the trimmed V and J ends, which lost 1 base and 3 bases, there was a span of 3 bases. The CDR3 DNA reads as TGTGCCTGGAGTGCGGACACCGGGGAGCTGTTTTTT. Its translation: CAWSADTGELFF.

The chain joins TRBV5-5 to TRBJ1-1; 8 positions agree with TRBD1. The J segment lost 8 bases and the V segment lost 2 bases, leaving 5 bases of the junction unmatched. This CDR3 spans 13 amino acids. From germline, CDR1 is SGHKS and CDR2 YYEKEE (reference sequence). The CDR3 loop reads CASSFPGTGEAFF. CDR3 DNA sequence: TGTGCCAGCAGCTTTCCCGGGACAGGAGAAGCTTTCTTT. The full variable domain, completed using reference TRBV5-5 and TRBJ1-1, is DAGVTQSPTHLIKTRGQQVTLRCSPISGHKSVSWYQQVLGQGPQFIFQYYEKEERGRGNFPDRFSARQFPNYSSELNVNALLLGDSALYLCASSFPGTGEAFFGQGTRLTVV.

This clone was detected once. The chain has TRBV6-1 and TRBJ1-5, with 8 bases matching TRBD1. Germline loops: CDR1 MNHNS, CDR2 SASEGT. V trimming: 3 bases; J trimming: 6 bases; junction bases outside the gene matches: 7. CDR3 length equals 15 residues. DNA of the CDR3: TGTGCCAGCAGTGAGGGTCAGGGGGCAGCTCAGCCCCAGCATTTT. This sequence encodes CASSEGQGAAQPQHF.